A selection of T cell receptor beta chains follows, all from one sample in a study of technical replicates of blood from a few donors. Some clones are missing from TCRdb's copy, which holds only in-frame ones; the method was immunoSEQ multiplex PCR. This table has tens of thousands of clones, over 75% appearing once. Material: PBMCs. Receptors originate from a human donor in good health. Some clones in this sample may be carry-over from other donors' samples. Each CDR3 is given with its conserved first and last residue. Expanded clones are given a class, and other clones once, few, many or no size at all.

V	size	J	CDR3
TRBV21-1	NA	TRBJ1-1	CASSSPGQGNTEAFF
TRBV7-3	NA	TRBJ2-7	CASSLKVALGDEQYF
TRBV19	few	TRBJ2-2	CASSIDTTTGELFF
TRBV5-1	NA	TRBJ1-1	CASSRGTGGPLNTEAFF
TRBV15	NA	TRBJ2-1	CATSRGLAGASYNEQFF
TRBV7-2	NA	TRBJ1-2	CASSFSVNYGYTF
TRBV13	NA	TRBJ2-1	CASSLWQGGYNEQFF
TRBV4-3	NA	TRBJ2-7	CASSQDRGYEQYF
TRBV5-5	NA	TRBJ2-7	CASSPYGGVSEQYF
TRBV27	NA	TRBJ1-6	CATRAGGAVSSPLHF